The entry below describes one T cell receptor (beta chain). Its antigen is not identified. This entry comes from a study of cytomegalovirus exposure and HLA in healthy donors. Study findings and constraints: Many donors shared some public TCRs, even though most TCR sequences were rare.

The PCR employed 60 Vbeta primers together with 13 Jbeta primers. Repertoires were generated with immunoSEQ multiplex PCR, while TCRdb's copy carries only in-frame clones and drops some. The sample holds 150,000 to 200,000 clones, 65% to 85% seen once. Germline V CDR1 and CDR2: SNHLY, FYNNEI. The CDR3 consists of 15 residues. The V and J ends lost 3 bases and 2 bases respectively, with 10 bases between them. The source of this sequence is a woman in her fifties or sixties in good health and CMV-seropositive. The sample consisted of PBMCs. The V call is TRBV2, the J call TRBJ2-2; D is undetermined. CDR3 sequence: CASSDVGGNTGELFF. The CDR3 DNA follows: TGTGCCAGCAGTGATGTTGGCGGTAACACCGGGGAGCTGTTTTTT. The whole variable domain, remainder taken from reference TRBV2 and TRBJ2-2, is EPEVTQTPSHQVTQMGQEVILRCVPISNHLYFYWYRQILGQKVEFLVSFYNNEISEKSEIFDDQFSVERPDGSNFTLKIRSTKLEDSAMYFCASSDVGGNTGELFFGEGSRLTVL.